This T cell receptor (beta chain) comes out of a study of monozygotic twins with inflammatory bowel disease. Findings and caveats of the study: Especially with disease activity, IBD patients shared fewer clonotypes with others than healthy twins did. The results supported no single strong signal or clonotype associated with IBD.

The input for each TCR library was 3,000 to 3,500 ng of total RNA. TCRdb reanalyzed the 5' RACE reads and collapses them to one entry per CDR3 protein, without DNA. The sample totals 300,000 to 350,000 distinct CDR3 sequences. For this clonotype: The antigen is not known.

CDR3 length: 14 amino acids. The germline gives CDR1 SEHNR, CDR2 FQNEAQ (reference sequence). Per donor, approximately 2.3 ml of blood was collected and frozen. The sample taken for sequencing was blood. The chain recombines TRBV7-9 with TRBJ2-5. The clonotype comes from a human donor with ulcerative colitis or Crohn's disease, or a healthy co-twin of an affected twin (not recorded which). CDR3 protein: CASSEEVRGETQYF.